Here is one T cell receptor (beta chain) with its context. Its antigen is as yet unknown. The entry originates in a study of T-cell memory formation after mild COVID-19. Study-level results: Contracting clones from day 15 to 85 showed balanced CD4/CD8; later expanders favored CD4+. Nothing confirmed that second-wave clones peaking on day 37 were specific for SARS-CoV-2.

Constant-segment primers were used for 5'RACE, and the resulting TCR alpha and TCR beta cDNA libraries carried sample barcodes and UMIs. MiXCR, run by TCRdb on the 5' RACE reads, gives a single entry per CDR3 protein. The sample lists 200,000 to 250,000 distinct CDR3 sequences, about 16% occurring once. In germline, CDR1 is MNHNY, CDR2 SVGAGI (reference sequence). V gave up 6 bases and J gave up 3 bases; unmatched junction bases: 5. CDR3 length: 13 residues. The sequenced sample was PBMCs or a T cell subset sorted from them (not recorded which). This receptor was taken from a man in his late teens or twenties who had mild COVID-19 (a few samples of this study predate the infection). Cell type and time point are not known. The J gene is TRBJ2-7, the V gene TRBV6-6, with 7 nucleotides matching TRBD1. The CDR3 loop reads CASRPDRNYEQYF. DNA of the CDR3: TGTGCCAGCAGGCCGGACAGGAACTACGAGCAGTACTTC.